This entry features one T cell receptor beta chain sequence. Per the original methods: Counts of nucleated cells, estimated from reference gene primer amplification, were obtained. Sequencing was performed with immunoSEQ multiplex PCR; in TCRdb, only in-frame clones are kept and a portion is missing. The D gene and trimming were derived from the DNA, and the V and J assignments and clone size from that table. Among around 170,000 clones listed, roughly nine tenths were seen once. The sample belongs to a study of blood T cell repertoires in COVID-19. Overall study context: Sites in the United States, Italy and Spain provided acute and convalescent COVID-19 samples. The analysed material was cDNA or gDNA that came from T cells, B-cell-depleted T cells, or PBMCs.

Per germline, CDR1 SQVTM and CDR2 ANQGSEA. Deletions cut 6 bases from V and 4 bases from J, with 10 bases between. The CDR3 is 13 amino acids. This chain links TRBV29-1 with TRBJ2-6; D ambiguous. The source material was peripheral blood. This clonotype was obtained from a woman in her seventies with acute or convalescent COVID-19. CDR3 sequence: CSVSVSGANVLTF. CDR3 in DNA: TGCAGCGTCTCGGTGTCCGGGGCCAACGTCCTGACTTTC.